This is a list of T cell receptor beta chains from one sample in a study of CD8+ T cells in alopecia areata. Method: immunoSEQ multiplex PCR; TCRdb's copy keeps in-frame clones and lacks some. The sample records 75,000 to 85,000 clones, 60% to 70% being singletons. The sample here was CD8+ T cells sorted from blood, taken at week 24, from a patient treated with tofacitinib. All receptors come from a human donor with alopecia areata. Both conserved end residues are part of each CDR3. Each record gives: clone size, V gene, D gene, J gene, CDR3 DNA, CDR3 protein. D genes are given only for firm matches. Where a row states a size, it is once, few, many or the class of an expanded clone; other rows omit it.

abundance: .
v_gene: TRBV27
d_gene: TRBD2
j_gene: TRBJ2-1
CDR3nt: TGTGCCAGCAGTTTACAACTAGCGGGGCCGGCATACAATGAGCAGTTCTTC
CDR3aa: CASSLQLAGPAYNEQFF

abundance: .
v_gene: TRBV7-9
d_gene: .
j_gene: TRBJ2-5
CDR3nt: TGTGCCAGCAGCCCGTTAGGGGAGGAGACCCAGTACTTC
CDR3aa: CASSPLGEETQYF

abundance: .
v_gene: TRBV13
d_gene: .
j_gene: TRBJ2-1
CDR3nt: TGTGCCAGCAGCTTACTAATAGCGACTTACAATGAGCAGTTCTTC
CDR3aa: CASSLLIATYNEQFF

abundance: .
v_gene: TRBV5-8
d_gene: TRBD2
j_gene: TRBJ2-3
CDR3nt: TGTGCCAGCAGCTTGGGACTAGCGGGGGGTGATACGCAGTATTTT
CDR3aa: CASSLGLAGGDTQYF

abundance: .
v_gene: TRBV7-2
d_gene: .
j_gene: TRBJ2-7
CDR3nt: TGTGCCAGCAGCTTGTACAGGGTGACCTACGAGCAGTACTTC
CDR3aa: CASSLYRVTYEQYF

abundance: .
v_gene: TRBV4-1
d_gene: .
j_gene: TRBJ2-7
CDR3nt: TGCGCCAGCAGCCCCTCTGAGGCGGGACACTACGAGCAGTACTTC
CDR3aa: CASSPSEAGHYEQYF

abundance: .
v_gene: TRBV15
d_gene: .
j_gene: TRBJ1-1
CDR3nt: TGTGCCACCAGCAGGGCCGCCTTGAACACTGAAGCTTTCTTT
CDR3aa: CATSRAALNTEAFF

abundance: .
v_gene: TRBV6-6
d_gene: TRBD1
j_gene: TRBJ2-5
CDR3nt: TGTGCCAGCAGTCCACTAACAGGGGTACAGACCCAGTACTTC
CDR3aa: CASSPLTGVQTQYF

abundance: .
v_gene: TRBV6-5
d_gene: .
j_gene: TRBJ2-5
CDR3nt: TGTGCCAGCAGTTACATGACAGGGACTGTAGAGACCCAGTACTTC
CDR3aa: CASSYMTGTVETQYF

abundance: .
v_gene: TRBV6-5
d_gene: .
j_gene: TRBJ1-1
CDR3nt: TGTGCCAGCAGTTACTCGGGTGGCACTGAAGCTTTCTTT
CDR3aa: CASSYSGGTEAFF

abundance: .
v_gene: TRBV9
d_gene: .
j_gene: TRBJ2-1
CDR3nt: TGTGCCAGCAGCGTAGGGAGCCTCGGGGGCTCCTACAATGAGCAGTTCTTC
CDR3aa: CASSVGSLGGSYNEQFF

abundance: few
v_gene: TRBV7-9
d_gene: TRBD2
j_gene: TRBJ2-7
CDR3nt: TGTGCCAGCAGCCCTCAGAGTAGCGGGAGCTACGAGCAGTACTTC
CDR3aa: CASSPQSSGSYEQYF

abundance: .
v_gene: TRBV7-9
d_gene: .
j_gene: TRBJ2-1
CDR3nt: TGTGCCAGCAGCCTCCTTGAGCTAAATCGGGGTGAGCAGTTCTTC
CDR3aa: CASSLLELNRGEQFF